Following are 10 T cell receptor beta chains from one sample sequenced in a study of preoperative IRX-2 immunotherapy in early breast cancer. Profiled with immunoSEQ multiplex PCR; TCRdb holds only in-frame clones, not every one. The data hold about 42,000 clones, with approximately 77% observed a single time. Noted treatment: preoperative locoregional IRX-2 cytokine immunotherapy. This material consisted of tumor tissue, taken after IRX-2 immunotherapy. These receptors originate from a human donor with breast cancer.

Remarks on this clone: This sample also contains other DNA sequences that code for the same CDR3. The chain carries TRBV18 and TRBJ1-2, with D possibly being TRBD1 (5 bases). V was cut by 0 bases and J by 8 bases, with 10 bases left in between. CDR3 length: 13 amino acids. Germline CDR1 and CDR2: KGHSH and LQKENI. CDR3 in DNA: TGTGCCAGCTCACCACCCGCAGGGAACGGCTACACCTTC. As protein: CASSPPAGNGYTF.

The gene calls are TRBV19 and TRBJ2-1; tentatively, D is TRBD1 (6 bases). Per the germline V gene, CDR1 is LNHDA and CDR2 is SQIVND (reference sequence). The CDR3 runs to 14 residues. V gave up 5 bases and J gave up 8 bases, with 16 bases separating them. In DNA, the CDR3 is TGTGCCAGTAGTTCCCCAGGGGTTGAGTATGAGCAGTTCTTC. Protein: CASSSPGVEYEQFF.

This chain links TRBV23-1 with TRBJ2-7; TRBD1 might be the D (5 bases). TRBV23-1 is sorted into the ORF group, with uncertain function. The CDR3 totals 16 residues. The ends were cut back, 6 bases at V and 1 base at J, with 19 bases in the middle. CDR3 protein: CASSSQRGRASYEQYF. The CDR3 DNA reads as TGCGCCAGCAGCTCCCAAAGGGGCAGAGCTTCCTACGAGCAGTACTTC.

V is TRBV10-2 and J is TRBJ2-3; unclear D gene. Germline CDR1 and CDR2: WSHSY and SAAADI. The CDR3 extends over 13 amino acids. Trimming removed 6 bases at V and 4 bases at J, with 11 bases between. CDR3 DNA: TGCGCCAGCAGGGACCCGCAGGCAGATACGCAGTATTTT. Translation: CASRDPQADTQYF.

The chain joins TRBV7-1 to TRBJ1-2, with D hard to call. TRBV7-1 is annotated as an ORF whose role is uncertain. The CDR3 runs to 14 residues. Trimming stripped 6 bases from V and 4 bases from J, with 15 bases between. CDR3 residues: CASRPGGSGYGYTF. The CDR3 DNA follows: TGTGCCAGCAGGCCGGGCGGAAGCGGCTATGGCTACACCTTC.

The chain employs TRBV15 and TRBJ2-7; possibly TRBD1 for D (7 bases). The V end was cut by 0 bases, the J end by 2 bases, with 14 bases between. The CDR3 loop spans 16 amino acids. Germline CDR1 reads LNHNV; CDR2 reads YYDKDF (reference sequence). CDR3 DNA: TGTGCCACCAGCAGAGATAGGTCCAGGGGGGCCTACGAGCAGTACTTC. Protein product: CATSRDRSRGAYEQYF.

This clone has only one observation. The chain employs TRBV10-1 and TRBJ2-1, with 12 bases identical to TRBD2. The CDR3 has 15 amino acids. Germline lookup yields CDR1 WNHNN and CDR2 SYGVQD (reference sequence). V dropped 9 bases and J dropped 3; count of bases not matched to a gene: 6. CDR3 in amino acids: CASSRTSGIYNEQFF. The DNA of the CDR3 is TGCGCCAGTTCTAGGACTAGCGGGATCTACAATGAGCAGTTCTTC.

V gene TRBV6-8 combines with J gene TRBJ2-2, with unresolved D. The V gene lost 6 bases and the J gene lost 4 bases, with 12 bases spanning the gap. Per germline, CDR1 MNHGY and CDR2 SAAAGT. The CDR3 consists of 14 residues. The CDR3 protein is CASRPTPTTGELFF. As DNA, the CDR3 is TGTGCCAGCAGACCTACACCGACCACCGGGGAGCTGTTTTTT.

V is TRBV22-1 and J is TRBJ2-7; TRBD2, the D gene given by the table, was not confirmed from the DNA. TRBV22-1 is a documented pseudogene. The CDR3 consists of 15 residues. The CDR3 sequence is CASSLRVTGTYEQYF. The CDR3 DNA reads TGTGCCAGCAGTCTCCGGGTCACGGGTACGTACGAGCAGTACTTC.

The V gene is TRBV14, the J gene TRBJ2-7; 13 bases line up with TRBD2. The germline gives CDR1 SGHDN, CDR2 FVKESK. The CDR3 covers 15 residues. V was clipped by 4 bases and J by 4 bases; unmatched bases: 4. The CDR3 loop is CASSPRLAGGYEQYF. In DNA form, the CDR3 reads TGTGCCAGCAGCCCTCGACTAGCGGGAGGATACGAGCAGTACTTC.